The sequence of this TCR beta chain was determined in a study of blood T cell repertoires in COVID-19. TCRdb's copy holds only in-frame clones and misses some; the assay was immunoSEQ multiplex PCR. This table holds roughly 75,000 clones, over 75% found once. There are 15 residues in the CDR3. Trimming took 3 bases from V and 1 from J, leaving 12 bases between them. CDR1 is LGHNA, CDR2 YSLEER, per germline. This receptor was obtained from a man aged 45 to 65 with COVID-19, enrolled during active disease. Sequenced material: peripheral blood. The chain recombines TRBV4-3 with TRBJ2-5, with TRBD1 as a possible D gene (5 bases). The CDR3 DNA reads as TGCGCCAGCAGCCACTACCTAGGGGCCCAAGAGACCCAGTACTTC. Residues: CASSHYLGAQETQYF.